This TCR beta chain was sequenced in a study of blood T cell repertoires in COVID-19. Study-level information: Some COVID-19 samples were acute and others convalescent; all came from the United States, Italy and Spain. PBMCs, B-cell-depleted T cells, or T cells provided the cDNA or gDNA that made up the material.

V was trimmed by 5 bases and J by 2 bases, leaving 12 bases between them. CDR3 length equals 14 residues. The germline gives CDR1 SEHNR, CDR2 FQNEAQ (reference sequence). In the original workflow: Counts of nucleated cells, estimated from reference gene primer amplification, were obtained. Repertoires were generated with immunoSEQ multiplex PCR, while TCRdb's copy carries only in-frame clones and drops some. Clone size and the V and J calls come from that table; the DNA yielded D and trimming. The table has about 280,000 clones, about 90% seen once. The sample taken for sequencing was peripheral blood. This clonotype was obtained from a woman in her twenties or thirties who had recovered from COVID-19. The chain links TRBV7-9 to TRBJ2-5, with D possibly matching TRBD1 (6 bases). Written as DNA, the CDR3 is TGTGCCAGCAGCCCCCCGGACAGACAAGAGACCCAGTACTTC. It encodes CASSPPDRQETQYF.